This TCR beta chain is from a study of identical twins. TCRdb called the 5' RACE reads again in MiXCR, with one record for every CDR3 protein. The repertoire has about 570,000 distinct CDR3 sequences, roughly 9.9% of them found once; the top ten carry roughly 3.2%. This CDR3 has 13 residues. Per germline, CDR1 SQVTM and CDR2 ANQGSEA. The V and J ends lost 8 bases and 1 base respectively, with 11 bases between them. This sample also appeared in a second study, on yellow fever vaccine responses in identical twins.

Sequences were obtained from PBMCs. The chain couples TRBV29-1 to TRBJ2-2; TRBD1 might be the D (5 bases). This sequence originates from a woman younger than 35 in good health. This chain's CDR3 is CSLLQGNTGELFF. The DNA of the CDR3 is TGCAGCCTACTCCAGGGGAACACCGGGGAGCTGTTTTTT.